This T cell receptor beta chain was sequenced in a study of blood T cell repertoires in COVID-19. Study-level background: Sites across the United States, Italy and Spain contributed samples from acute and convalescent COVID-19. Nucleic acid was either cDNA or gDNA, and it came from T cells, B-cell-depleted T cells, or PBMCs.

Original analysis: Amplified reference gene primers provided the basis for estimating nucleated cell counts. Sequencing used immunoSEQ multiplex PCR; TCRdb keeps in-frame clones, though not all of them. D and trimming were read from the DNA, whereas the V and J calls and clone size are those reported in that table. Among 110,000 to 150,000 clones listed, around nine tenths were seen once. V was trimmed by 0 bases and J by 4 bases, leaving 12 bases between them. Germline assignment: CDR1 LGHNA and CDR2 YSLEER. The CDR3 totals 16 residues. The sequence came from a woman between 40 and 50 years old with acute or convalescent COVID-19. The material sequenced was peripheral blood. This chain links TRBV4-3 with TRBJ2-2, with D perhaps matching TRBD1 (5 bases). CDR3 sequence reads: CASSQDSSQGTGELFF. CDR3 DNA sequence: TGCGCCAGCAGCCAAGATAGCTCGCAGGGCACCGGGGAGCTGTTTTTT.